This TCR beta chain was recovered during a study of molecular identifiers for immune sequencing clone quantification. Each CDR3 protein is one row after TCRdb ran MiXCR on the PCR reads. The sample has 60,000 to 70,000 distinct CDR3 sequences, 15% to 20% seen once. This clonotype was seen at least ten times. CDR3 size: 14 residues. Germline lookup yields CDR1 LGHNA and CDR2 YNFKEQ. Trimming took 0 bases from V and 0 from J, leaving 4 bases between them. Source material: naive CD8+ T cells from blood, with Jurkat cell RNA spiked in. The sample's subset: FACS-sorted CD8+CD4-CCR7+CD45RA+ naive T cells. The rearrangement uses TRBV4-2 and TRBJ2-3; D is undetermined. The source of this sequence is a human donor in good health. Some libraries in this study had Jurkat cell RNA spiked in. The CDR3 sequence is CASSQDYSTDTQYF. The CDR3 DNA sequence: TGTGCCAGCAGCCAAGACTATAGCACAGATACGCAGTATTTT.